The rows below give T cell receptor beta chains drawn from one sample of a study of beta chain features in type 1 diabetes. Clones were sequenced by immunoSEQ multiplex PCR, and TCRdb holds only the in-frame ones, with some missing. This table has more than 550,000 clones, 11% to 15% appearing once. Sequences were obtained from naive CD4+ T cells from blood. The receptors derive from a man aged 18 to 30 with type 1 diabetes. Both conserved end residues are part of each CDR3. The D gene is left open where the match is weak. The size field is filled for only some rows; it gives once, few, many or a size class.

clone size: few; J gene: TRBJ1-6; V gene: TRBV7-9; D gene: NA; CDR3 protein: CASSLADSPLHF; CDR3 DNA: TGTGCCAGCAGCTTAGCGGATTCACCCCTCCACTTT
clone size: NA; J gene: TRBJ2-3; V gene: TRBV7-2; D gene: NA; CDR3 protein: CASSLRLVPDTQYF; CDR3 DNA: TGTGCCAGCAGCCTAAGACTAGTACCAGATACGCAGTATTTT
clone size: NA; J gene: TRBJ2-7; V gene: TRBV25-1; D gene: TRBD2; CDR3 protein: CASSLTLREGMYF; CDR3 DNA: TGTGCCAGCAGTCTGACCCTGCGGGAGGGAATGTACTTC
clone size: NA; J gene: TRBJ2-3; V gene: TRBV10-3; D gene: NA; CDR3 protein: CAISDEGRTDTQYF; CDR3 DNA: TGTGCCATCAGTGATGAGGGTCGCACAGATACGCAGTATTTT
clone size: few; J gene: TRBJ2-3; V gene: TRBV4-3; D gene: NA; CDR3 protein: CASSLASRGWADTQYF; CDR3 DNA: TGCGCCAGCAGCCTTGCGAGCCGGGGGTGGGCAGATACGCAGTATTTT
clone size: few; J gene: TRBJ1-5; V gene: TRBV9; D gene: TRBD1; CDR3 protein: CASSVGKDRGWPQHF; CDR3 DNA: TGTGCCAGCAGCGTGGGTAAGGACAGGGGATGGCCCCAGCATTTT
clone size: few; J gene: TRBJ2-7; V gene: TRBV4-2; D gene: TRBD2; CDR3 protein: CASSPQTSGGTYEQYF; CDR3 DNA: TGTGCCAGCAGCCCTCAGACTAGCGGGGGGACCTACGAGCAGTACTTC
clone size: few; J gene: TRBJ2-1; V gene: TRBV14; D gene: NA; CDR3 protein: CASSLGPFQEQFF; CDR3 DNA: TGTGCCAGCAGCCTTGGGCCCTTTCAAGAGCAGTTCTTC
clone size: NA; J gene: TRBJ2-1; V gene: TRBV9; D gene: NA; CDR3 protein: CASSRRSDNEQFF; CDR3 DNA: TGTGCCAGCAGCAGACGATCCGACAATGAGCAGTTCTTC
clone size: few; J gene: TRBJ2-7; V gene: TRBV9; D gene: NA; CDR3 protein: CASSGPWDEQYF; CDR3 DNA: TGTGCCAGCAGCGGCCCTTGGGACGAGCAGTACTTC
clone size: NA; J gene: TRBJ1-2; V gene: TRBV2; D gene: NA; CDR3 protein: CASSQKTGIYYGYTF; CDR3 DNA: TGTGCCAGCAGTCAGAAGACAGGTATCTACTATGGCTACACCTTC
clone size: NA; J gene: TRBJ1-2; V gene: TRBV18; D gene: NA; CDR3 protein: CASSQDRYGYTF; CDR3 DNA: TGTGCCAGCTCACAGGACAGATATGGCTACACCTTC
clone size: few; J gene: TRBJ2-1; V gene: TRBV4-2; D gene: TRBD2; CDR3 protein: CASSQGWGLAGGVRFF; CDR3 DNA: TGTGCCAGCAGCCAAGGGTGGGGACTAGCGGGCGGAGTAAGGTTCTTC
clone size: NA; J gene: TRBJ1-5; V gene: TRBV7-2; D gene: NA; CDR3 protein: CASSLMGVQPQHF; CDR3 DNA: TGTGCCAGCAGCTTAATGGGGGTTCAGCCCCAGCATTTT
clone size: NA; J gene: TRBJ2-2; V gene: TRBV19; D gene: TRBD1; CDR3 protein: CATRTGATANTGELFF; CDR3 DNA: TGTGCCACTCGGACAGGGGCGACCGCGAACACCGGGGAGCTGTTTTTT
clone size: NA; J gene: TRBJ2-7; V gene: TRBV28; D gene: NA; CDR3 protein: CASTTAGTEGSYEQYF; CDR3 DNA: TGTGCCAGCACCACGGCCGGGACCGAGGGTTCCTACGAGCAGTACTTC
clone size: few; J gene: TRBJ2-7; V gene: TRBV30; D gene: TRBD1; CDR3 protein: CAWSVLTGLGQYF; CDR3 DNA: TGTGCCTGGAGTGTACTGACAGGGCTAGGGCAGTACTTC